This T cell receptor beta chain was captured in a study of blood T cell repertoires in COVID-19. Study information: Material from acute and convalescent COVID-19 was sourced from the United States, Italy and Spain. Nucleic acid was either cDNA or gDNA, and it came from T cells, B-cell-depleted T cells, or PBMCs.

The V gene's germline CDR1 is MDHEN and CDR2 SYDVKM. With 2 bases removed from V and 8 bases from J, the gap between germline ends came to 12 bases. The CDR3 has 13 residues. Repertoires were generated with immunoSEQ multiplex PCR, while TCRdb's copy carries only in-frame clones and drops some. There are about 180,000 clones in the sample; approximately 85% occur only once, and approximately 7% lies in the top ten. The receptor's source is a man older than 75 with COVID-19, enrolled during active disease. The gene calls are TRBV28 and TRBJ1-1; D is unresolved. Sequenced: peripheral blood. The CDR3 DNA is TGTGCCAGCAGTTTAGGAGAATGGAAAGAAGCTTTCTTT. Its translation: CASSLGEWKEAFF.